This T cell receptor beta chain was sequenced during a study of T cells after yellow fever vaccination. Whole-study findings and limits: Any FACS-sorted repertoire could hold abundant clonotypes that contaminate it from the bulk population. Post-booster repertoires again held most primary-vaccination clones (roughly 95% CD4, 80% to 90% CD8).

A single record per CDR3 protein comes from TCRdb applying MiXCR to the 5' RACE reads. Of 300,000 or so distinct CDR3 sequences in the sample, 6.8% were seen once. This clonotype was seen a few times. The antigen is undetermined. In germline, CDR1 is DFQATT, CDR2 SNEGSKA (reference sequence). Trimming stripped 0 bases from V and 3 bases from J, with 12 bases between. The CDR3 has 15 amino acids. V usage is TRBV20-1 and J usage is TRBJ1-5; unclear D gene. Here the sequenced sample was PBMCs, taken roughly 47 days after the first yellow fever vaccination. This TCR came from a man aged 18 to 30 who received the YFV17D yellow fever vaccine. CDR3 bases: TGCAGTGCTAGAGATCCGAACAGTGACAATCAGCCCCAGCATTTT. Translated, it gives CSARDPNSDNQPQHF.